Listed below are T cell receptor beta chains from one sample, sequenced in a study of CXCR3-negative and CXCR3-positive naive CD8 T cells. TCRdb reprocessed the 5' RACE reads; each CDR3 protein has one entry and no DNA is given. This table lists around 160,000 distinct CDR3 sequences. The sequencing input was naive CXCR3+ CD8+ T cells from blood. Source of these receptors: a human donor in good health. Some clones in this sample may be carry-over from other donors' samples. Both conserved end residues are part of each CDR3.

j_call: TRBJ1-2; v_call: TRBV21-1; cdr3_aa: CASSKALTSANYGYTF
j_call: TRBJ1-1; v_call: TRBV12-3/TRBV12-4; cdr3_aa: CASSRGTTEAFF
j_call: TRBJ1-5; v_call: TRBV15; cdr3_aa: CATRPRRGEGNQPQHF
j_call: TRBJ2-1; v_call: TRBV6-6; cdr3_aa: CASSFASGLGDYNEQFF
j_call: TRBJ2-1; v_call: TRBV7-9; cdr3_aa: CASSPKGSLAGDEQFF
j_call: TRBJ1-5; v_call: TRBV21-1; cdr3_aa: CASSKARQRNQPQHF
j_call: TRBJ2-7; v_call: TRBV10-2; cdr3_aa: CASSEERGSYEQYF
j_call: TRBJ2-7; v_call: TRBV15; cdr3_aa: CATSRVGAPYEQYF
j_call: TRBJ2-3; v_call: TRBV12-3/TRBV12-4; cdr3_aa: CASSLTRSLSSGADTPYF
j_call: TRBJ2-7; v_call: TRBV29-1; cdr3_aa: CSRVGRSSYEQYF
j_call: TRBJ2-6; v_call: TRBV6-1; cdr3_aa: CASSEGSGANVLTF
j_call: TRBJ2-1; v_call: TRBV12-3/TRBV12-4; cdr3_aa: CATKQGAYNEQFF
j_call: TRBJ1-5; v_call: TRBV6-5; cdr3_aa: CASSPGQGDWSNQPQHF
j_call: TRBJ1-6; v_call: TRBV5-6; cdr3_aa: CASSFQNSPLHF
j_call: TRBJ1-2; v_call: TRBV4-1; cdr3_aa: CASSPQGAGYGYTF
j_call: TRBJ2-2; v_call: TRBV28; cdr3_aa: CASSLAGYPNTGELFF
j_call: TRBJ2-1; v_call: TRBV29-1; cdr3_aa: CSVEVGLVFRPGSYNEQFF
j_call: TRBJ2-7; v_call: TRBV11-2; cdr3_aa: CASSSGTGSSYEQYF
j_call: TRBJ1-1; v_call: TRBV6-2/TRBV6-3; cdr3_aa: CASRWTGGNTEAFF
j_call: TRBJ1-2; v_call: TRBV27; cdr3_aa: CASRMGLEKSSGYTF
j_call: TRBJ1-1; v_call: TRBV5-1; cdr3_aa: CASSLVEGMNTEAFF
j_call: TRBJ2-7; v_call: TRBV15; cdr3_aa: CATSREQDSYEQYF
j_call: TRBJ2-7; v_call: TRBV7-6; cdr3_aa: CASSLQPTGSYEQYF
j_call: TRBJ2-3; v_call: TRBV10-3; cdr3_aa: CAILSPAGGEDTQYF
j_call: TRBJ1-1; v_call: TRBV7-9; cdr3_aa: CASSSPQTELAFF
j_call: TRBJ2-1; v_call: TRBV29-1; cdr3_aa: CSVPRPSHEQFF
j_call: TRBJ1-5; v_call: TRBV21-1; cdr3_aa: CASSKVVPCKGGFTSNQPQHF
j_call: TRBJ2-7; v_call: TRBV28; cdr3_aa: CASTPLGVYEQYF
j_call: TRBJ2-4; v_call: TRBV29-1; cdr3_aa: CSVDQNNIQYF
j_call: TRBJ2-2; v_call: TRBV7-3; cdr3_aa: CASSLTGYANTGELFF
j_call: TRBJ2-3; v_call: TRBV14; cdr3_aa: CASSHFQGDTQYF
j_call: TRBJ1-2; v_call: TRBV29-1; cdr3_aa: CSVDAGGANYGYTF
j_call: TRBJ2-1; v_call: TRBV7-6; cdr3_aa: CASSSSGGYLFF
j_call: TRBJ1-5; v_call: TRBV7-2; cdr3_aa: CASSLQGYPNQPQHF
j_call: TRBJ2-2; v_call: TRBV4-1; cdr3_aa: CASSLYGGAGLNTGELFF
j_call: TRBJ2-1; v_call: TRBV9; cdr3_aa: CASRGAREHEQFF
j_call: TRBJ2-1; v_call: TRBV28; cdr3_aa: CASSRRLTPRGPEQFF
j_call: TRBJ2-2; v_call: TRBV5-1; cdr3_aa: CASSLYPGGELFF
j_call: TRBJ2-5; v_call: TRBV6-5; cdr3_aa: CASSKHPGGGGEETQYF
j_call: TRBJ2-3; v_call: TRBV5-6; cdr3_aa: CASSLELAGALESDTQYF
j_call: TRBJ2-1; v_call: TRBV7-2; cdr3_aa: CASSSTGLAPINEQFF
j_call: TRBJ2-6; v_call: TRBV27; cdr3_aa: CASSLISGANVLTF
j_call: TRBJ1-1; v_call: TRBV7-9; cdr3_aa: CASSLPPQGQNTEAFF
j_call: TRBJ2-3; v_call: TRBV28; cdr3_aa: CASSSRDRATDTQYF
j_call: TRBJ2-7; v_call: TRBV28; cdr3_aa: CASSELQGSYEQYF
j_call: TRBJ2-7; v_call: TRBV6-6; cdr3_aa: CASTPTQGSHEQYF
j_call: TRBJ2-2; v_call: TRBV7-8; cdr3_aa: CASSFTGLITGELFF
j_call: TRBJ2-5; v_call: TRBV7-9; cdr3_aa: CASSSPPGPDAKTQYF
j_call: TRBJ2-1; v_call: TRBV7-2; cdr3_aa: CASSFLADGDEQFF
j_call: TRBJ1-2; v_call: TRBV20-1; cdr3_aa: CSARDGTAISYGYTF
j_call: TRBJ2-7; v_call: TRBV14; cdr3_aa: CASSQFLRDHEQYF